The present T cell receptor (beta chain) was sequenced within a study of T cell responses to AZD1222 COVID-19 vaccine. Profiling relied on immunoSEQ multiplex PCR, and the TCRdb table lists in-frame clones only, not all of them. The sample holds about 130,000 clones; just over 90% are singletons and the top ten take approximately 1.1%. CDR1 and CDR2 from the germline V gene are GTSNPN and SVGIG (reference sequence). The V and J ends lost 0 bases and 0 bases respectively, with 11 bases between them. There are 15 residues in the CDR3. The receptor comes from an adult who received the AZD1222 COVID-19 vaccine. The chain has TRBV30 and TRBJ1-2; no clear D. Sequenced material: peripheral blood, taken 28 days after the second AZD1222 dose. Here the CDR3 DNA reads TGTGCCTGGAGTGTACTCCACCTCCCTAACTATGGCTACACCTTC. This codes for CAWSVLHLPNYGYTF.